The sequence of this T cell receptor beta chain was determined in a study of blood T cell repertoires in COVID-19. The wider study: The United States, Italy and Spain supplied acute and convalescent COVID-19 samples. PBMCs, B-cell-depleted T cells, or T cells were the source of the cDNA or gDNA that made up the material.

Germline-derived CDR1 and CDR2 are KGHSH and LQKENI. Trimming removed 3 bases from V and 0 bases from J, with 9 bases in between. CDR3 length: 15 residues. In the original processing: Reference gene primer amplification gave estimated nucleated cell counts. Clones were sequenced by immunoSEQ multiplex PCR, and TCRdb holds only the in-frame ones, with some missing. V and J calls and clone size are given by that table; D and trimming were obtained from the DNA. Among roughly 380,000 clones listed, around 85% were seen once. The clonotype was recovered from a woman between 18 and 29 years old with acute or convalescent COVID-19. V gene TRBV18 combines with J gene TRBJ1-3, with D unclear. Sequencing was done on a sample of peripheral blood. CDR3 amino acids: CASSPSTGSGNTIYF. CDR3 in DNA: TGTGCCAGCTCACCCTCTACGGGCTCTGGAAACACCATATATTTT.